The 19 T cell receptor beta chains below were found in one sample sequenced in a study of shared clonotypes between healthy human individuals. Clones were sequenced by immunoSEQ multiplex PCR, and TCRdb holds only the in-frame ones, with some missing. The sample holds 2 million to 3 million clones, over 85% seen once. The material sequenced was naive CD4+ T cells from PBMCs. Subset noted: CD45RA+ positively selected. Receptors originate from a man younger than 35 in good health. Some clones in this sample may be carry-over from other donors' samples.

On this clone: Other DNA sequences in this sample translate to the same CDR3. CDR3 DNA: TGTGCCAGCAGCCCGGGACAGGGTAACTATGGCTACACCTTC. Translation: CASSPGQGNYGYTF. The rearrangement links TRBV5-4 to TRBJ1-2; 9 nucleotides match TRBD1. This CDR3 contains 14 residues. CDR1 is SGHNT and CDR2 is YYREEE in the germline V gene (reference sequence). After removal of 4 bases from V and 1 base from J, the junction contained 2 bases not matched to a gene.

This chain connects TRBV29-1 to TRBJ1-1; 7 positions match TRBD1. The CDR3 loop spans 13 amino acids. Germline loops: CDR1 SQVTM, CDR2 ANQGSEA. J gave up 3 bases and V 7 bases, and 8 bases lay outside the gene matches. CDR3 coding DNA: TGCAGCGCACGACAGGGTTTGCACACTGAAGCTTTCTTT. Translating it yields CSARQGLHTEAFF.

Turning to this clone: A read error may produce the germline difference seen at one junction end. The J gene is TRBJ2-7, the V gene TRBV29-1; no clear D gene. Germline lookup yields CDR1 SQVTM and CDR2 ANQGSEA. This CDR3 is built from 13 residues. CDR3 sequence reads: CGVAPLSSYEQYF. CDR3 DNA sequence: TGCGGCGTGGCCCCCTTAAGCTCCTACGAGCAGTACTTC.

The chain couples TRBV30 to TRBJ1-1; D uncertain. Germline V gene sequence: CDR1 GTSNPN, CDR2 SVGIG (reference sequence). V was clipped by 1 base and J by 1 base, with 10 bases between them. This CDR3 is 14 amino acids long. In DNA, the CDR3 is TGTGCCTGGAGTGCCTACCCAAAGAACACTGAAGCTTTCTTT. It specifies CAWSAYPKNTEAFF. Full variable domain (missing parts from reference TRBV30 and TRBJ1-1): SQTIHQWPATLVQPVGSPLSLECTVEGTSNPNLYWYRQAAGRGLQLLFYSVGIGQISSEVPQNLSASRPQDRQFILSSKKLLLSDSGFYLCAWSAYPKNTEAFFGQGTRLTVV.

Of note for this clone: The sample carries other DNA sequences with the same CDR3. The chain is built from TRBV9 and TRBJ1-1; TRBD1 might be the D (5 bases). Germline V lookup: CDR1 SGDLS, CDR2 YYNGEE. The V end lost 2 bases, the J end lost 4 bases, and 12 bases lay between the germline ends. The CDR3 is 14 residues long. CDR3 bases: TGTGCCAGCAGCGTCACGGGGGTGGGCACTGAAGCTTTCTTT. Residues: CASSVTGVGTEAFF.

This rearrangement joins TRBV7-9 to TRBJ1-1; D gene ambiguous. This CDR3 has 13 amino acids. Germline assignment: CDR1 SEHNR and CDR2 FQNEAQ (reference sequence). Trimming left V 5 bases short and J 5 bases short, with 12 bases between. Here the CDR3 DNA reads TGTGCCAGCAGCCCCCGCCGAGGTACTGAAGCTTTCTTT. Translating it yields CASSPRRGTEAFF.

V usage is TRBV7-2 and J usage is TRBJ2-4; 8 bases are a match to TRBD2. Trimming took 2 bases from V and 0 from J; bases not matched to a gene: 3. Looked up from germline, CDR1 is SGHTA and CDR2 is FQGNSA. The CDR3 loop spans 16 amino acids. The CDR3: CASSLSGGLAKNIQYF. In DNA, the CDR3 is TGTGCCAGCAGCTTATCGGGGGGGCTAGCCAAAAACATTCAGTACTTC.

The rearrangement uses TRBV9 and TRBJ2-7; 8 positions agree with TRBD2. This CDR3 has 16 amino acids. Germline loops: CDR1 SGDLS, CDR2 YYNGEE. With 2 bases clipped from V and 5 bases from J, the junction kept 12 bases outside the gene matches. CDR3 sequence reads: CASSVRPGGRMHEQYF. DNA for the CDR3: TGTGCCAGCAGCGTCCGGCCTGGCGGGAGGATGCACGAGCAGTACTTC.

This rearrangement joins TRBV19 to TRBJ1-2; 11 positions agree with TRBD1. CDR1 is LNHDA, CDR2 SQIVND, per germline (reference sequence). There are 18 residues in the CDR3. V lost 5 bases and J lost 5; bases outside the gene matches: 16. In DNA, the CDR3 is TGTGCCAGTAGTCTCCGGACAGGGGGCGGCTCCTCGGGTTATGGCTACACCTTC. The encoded protein is CASSLRTGGGSSGYGYTF.

The chain couples TRBV6-6 to TRBJ2-1, with D possibly TRBD2 on 5 matching bases. Germline V CDR1 and CDR2: MNHNY, SVGAGI (reference sequence). Trimming shortened V by 4 bases and J by 8 bases, and 9 bases separated the two germline ends. This CDR3 contains 12 residues. In DNA form, the CDR3 reads TGTGCCAGCAGTTCCTCGAGGGATGAGCAGTTCTTC. This encodes CASSSSRDEQFF.

The chain links TRBV2 to TRBJ2-7, with 13 bases that match TRBD2. CDR1 is SNHLY and CDR2 is FYNNEI in the germline V gene. The ends lost 4 bases at V and 6 bases at J; junction bases unmatched: 12. This CDR3 comprises 17 residues. CDR3 in DNA: TGTGCCAGCAGTGGACTAGCGGGAGGCCTACCTTCTTCCGAGCAGTACTTC. Translation: CASSGLAGGLPSSEQYF.

The chain has TRBV2 and TRBJ1-5; the D gene is possibly TRBD1 (6 bases). V was pared by 5 bases and J by 2 bases, with 13 bases between. From germline, CDR1 is SNHLY and CDR2 FYNNEI. This CDR3 comprises 15 residues. The CDR3 DNA reads as TGTGCCAGCAGTCTACAGGGCCATGGCAATCAGCCCCAGCATTTT. This codes for CASSLQGHGNQPQHF.

This clone was seen only once. CDR3 amino acids: CASRPRTGQPYEQYF. The CDR3 DNA reads TGCGCCAGCCGGCCCCGGACAGGGCAACCCTACGAGCAGTACTTC. V usage is TRBV5-1 and J usage is TRBJ2-7; 8 nucleotides match TRBD1. Germline V gene sequence: CDR1 SGHRS, CDR2 YFSETQ. V lost 7 bases and J lost 2; bases outside the gene matches: 11. The length of the CDR3 is 15 residues.

This clone occurred once. The chain couples TRBV29-1 to TRBJ1-1; TRBD1 might be the D (6 bases). The V end was cut by 7 bases, the J end by 4 bases, with 16 bases between. The germline V gene has CDR1 SQVTM and CDR2 ANQGSEA. The length of the CDR3 is 13 residues. The CDR3 bases are TGCAGCGCCAGATCCGGGACAAGCACTGAAGCTTTCTTT. It codes for CSARSGTSTEAFF.

The V and J genes are TRBV27 and TRBJ2-7; 7 bases align to TRBD2. The CDR3 contains 16 residues. V gave up 8 bases and J gave up 2 bases; unmatched junction bases: 15. Germline V gene data show CDR1 as MNHEY and CDR2 as SMNVEV (reference sequence). CDR3 DNA: TGTGCCAGCCAAAGAGAGCGAGAGCGGGGAGCCTACGAGCAGTACTTC. Protein product: CASQRERERGAYEQYF.

CDR3 bases: TGTGCCAGCTCACCAAATGGATTGAGGGACAGCTCCTACGAGCAGTACTTC. Translated: CASSPNGLRDSSYEQYF. The chain links TRBV18 to TRBJ2-7; TRBD1 matches at 7 bases. The V gene's germline CDR1 is KGHSH and CDR2 LQKENI. This CDR3 region has 17 residues. V shed 2 bases, J shed 0 bases, and the junction held 10 bases outside the gene matches. The variable domain in full, with the rest retrieved from reference TRBV18 and TRBJ2-7, is NAGVMQNPRHLVRRRGQEARLRCSPMKGHSHVYWYRQLPEEGLKFMVYLQKENIIDESGMPKERFSAEFPKEGPSILRIQQVVRGDSAAYFCASSPNGLRDSSYEQYFGPGTRLTVT.

To note about this clone: Additional DNA sequences in this sample encode the identical CDR3. The chain is built from TRBV5-4 and TRBJ2-3; TRBD2 aligns across 7 bases. Germline loops: CDR1 SGHNT, CDR2 YYREEE (reference sequence). The CDR3 totals 15 residues. The J segment lost 1 base and the V segment lost 0 bases, leaving 2 bases of the junction unmatched. CDR3 region: CASSLGGLRTDTQYF. Here the CDR3 DNA reads TGTGCCAGCAGCTTGGGGGGACTACGCACAGATACGCAGTATTTT.

The chain has TRBV6-4 and TRBJ2-1; 10 bases fit TRBD1. J lost 8 bases, V lost 8 bases, and 9 bases had no gene match. Germline V lookup: CDR1 MRHNA, CDR2 SNTAGT. CDR3 size: 14 residues. The CDR3 is CASAPGQGYDEQFF. The CDR3, as DNA: TGTGCCAGCGCCCCGGGACAGGGGTACGATGAGCAGTTCTTC.

The chain employs TRBV10-3 and TRBJ2-5; D is tentatively TRBD1 or TRBD2 (5 bases each). The CDR3 totals 15 residues. Deletions cut 3 bases from V and 8 bases from J, with 19 bases between. From germline, CDR1 is ENHRY and CDR2 SYGVKD. CDR3 nucleotide sequence: TGTGCCATCAGTGAAGAGGGGACGGTAGTAGGAACCCAGTACTTC. Protein product: CAISEEGTVVGTQYF.